This TCR beta chain was identified in a study of blood T cell repertoires in COVID-19. Study summary: Sites in the United States, Italy and Spain provided acute and convalescent COVID-19 samples. T cells, B-cell-depleted T cells, or PBMCs provided the cDNA or gDNA that served as material.

Original analysis: Quantification of nucleated cells was approximated via reference gene primer amplification. The data were produced by immunoSEQ multiplex PCR, yet TCRdb's version contains in-frame clones alone and is incomplete. That table furnishes V, J and clone size, whereas the DNA furnished D and trimming. Of roughly 150,000 clones in the sample, roughly 91% are singletons; the top ten hold about 2%. Germline V lookup: CDR1 LGHDT, CDR2 YNNKEL (reference sequence). Trimming at V came to 1 base and at J to 3 bases, leaving 6 bases not matched to a gene. This CDR3 is 15 amino acids long. The sample was peripheral blood. This receptor was taken from a man younger than 35 with acute or convalescent COVID-19. V is TRBV3-1 (or the pseudogene TRBV3-2) and J is TRBJ2-7; 7 bases are a match to TRBD1. The CDR3 protein is CASSQGQGFFYEQYF. CDR3 sequence (DNA): TGTGCCAGCAGCCAAGGACAGGGATTTTTCTACGAGCAGTACTTC.